The 15 T cell receptor beta chains below come from one sample, sequenced in a study of blood T cell repertoires in COVID-19. Profiling relied on immunoSEQ multiplex PCR, and the TCRdb table lists in-frame clones only, not all of them. The repertoire holds 75,000 or so clones, with 75% to 90% as singletons. What was sequenced was peripheral blood. These receptors all come from a man aged 55 to 70 with active or convalescent COVID-19.

Turning to this clone: The junction departs from germline at one end; a sequencing error may be responsible. The chain carries TRBV4-1 and TRBJ2-1, with 9 bases aligning to TRBD1. Germline assignment: CDR1 MGHRA and CDR2 YSYEKL. The CDR3 is 14 amino acids. Here the CDR3 reads CASSEEALTGGQFF. The CDR3 DNA is TGCGCCAGCAGCGAAGAAGCTCTGACAGGGGGGCAGTTCTTC.

The V call is TRBV9, the J call TRBJ2-1; 9 bases map to TRBD2. The CDR3 sequence is 15 residues long. V shed 4 bases, J shed 3 bases, and the junction held 5 bases outside the gene matches. The germline CDR1 and CDR2 sequences are SGDLS and YYNGEE. The chain's CDR3 is CASSSLAGDYNEQFF. CDR3 sequence (DNA): TGTGCCAGCAGCTCCTTAGCGGGGGACTACAATGAGCAGTTCTTC.

The chain is built from TRBV19 and TRBJ2-6; D is perhaps TRBD2 (5 bases). Trimming removed 6 bases from V and 2 bases from J, with 17 bases in between. CDR3 length: 17 amino acids. Germline V gene data show CDR1 as LNHDA and CDR2 as SQIVND (reference sequence). The DNA of the CDR3 is TGTGCCAGTAGCCTTTTTTTCCGGGAAACTGGGGCCAACGTCCTGACTTTC. Translation gives CASSLFFRETGANVLTF.

The count of this clone is one. The chain is built from TRBV6-2 or TRBV6-3 and TRBJ2-1; 14 bases are a match to TRBD2. V was clipped by 6 bases and J by 7 bases; unmatched bases: 5. Germline V gene sequence: CDR1 MNHEY, CDR2 SVGEGT. CDR3 length: 15 amino acids. CDR3 sequence (DNA): TGTGCCAGCAGCCGACTAGCGGGGGGGAGGAATGAGCAGTTCTTC. Amino acid sequence: CASSRLAGGRNEQFF.

The gene calls are TRBV10-1 and TRBJ1-1, with 8 bases matching TRBD1. V dropped 2 bases and J dropped 4; count of bases not matched to a gene: 9. Germline CDR1 and CDR2: WNHNN and SYGVQD (reference sequence). The CDR3 totals 16 residues. The CDR3 sequence: CASSEPQEQGGTEAFF. CDR3 nucleotide sequence: TGCGCCAGCAGTGAGCCCCAGGAACAGGGGGGCACTGAAGCTTTCTTT.

CDR3 sequence (DNA): TGTGCCAGCAGCCTCGAGGACAGCTACAATGAGCAGTTCTTC. Translating it yields CASSLEDSYNEQFF. The J gene is TRBJ2-1, the V gene TRBV7-6; maybe TRBD1 (6 bases). The CDR3 sequence is 14 residues long. Germline loops: CDR1 SGHVS, CDR2 FNYEAQ. V gave up 5 bases and J gave up 3 bases, with 11 bases separating them.

This chain connects TRBV9 to TRBJ1-3; possible D gene TRBD1, 5 bases. Germline values: CDR1 SGDLS, CDR2 YYNGEE. V was clipped by 0 bases and J by 2 bases, with 12 bases between them. The CDR3 runs to 16 residues. The CDR3 DNA reads as TGTGCCAGCAGCGTAGTGGGCGGGGGTACTGGAAACACCATATATTTT. Encoded protein: CASSVVGGGTGNTIYF.

J is TRBJ2-5 and V is TRBV7-8; D gene unclear. The CDR3 covers 14 residues. Germline V gene sequence: CDR1 SGHVS, CDR2 FQNEAQ. Trimming took 2 bases from V and 4 from J, leaving 11 bases between them. DNA of the CDR3: TGTGCCAGCAGCTTACTAGTCTCTGGAGAGACCCAGTACTTC. It specifies CASSLLVSGETQYF.

The rearrangement joins TRBV28 to TRBJ2-5; 16 nucleotides line up with TRBD2. The CDR3 runs 17 residues. Germline CDR1 MDHEN, CDR2 SYDVKM. Trimming took 5 bases from V and 4 from J; bases not matched to a gene: 7. The CDR3 coding sequence is TGTGCCAGCAGTCCCGGGACTAGCGGGGGGGCCCGAGAGACCCAGTACTTC. Residues: CASSPGTSGGARETQYF.

V usage is TRBV15 and J usage is TRBJ2-6, with 8 bases matching TRBD1. There are 15 residues in the CDR3. The germline gives CDR1 LNHNV, CDR2 YYDKDF (reference sequence). V dropped 3 bases and J dropped 2; count of bases not matched to a gene: 0. CDR3 nucleotides: TGTGCCACCAGCAGCAGGGGGCCTGGGGCCAACGTCCTGACTTTC. It translates to CATSSRGPGANVLTF.

The chain is built from TRBV14 and TRBJ1-6; D perhaps matches TRBD1 (6 bases). The V and J ends lost 2 bases and 6 bases respectively, with 11 bases between them. From germline, CDR1 is SGHDN and CDR2 FVKESK. The CDR3 spans 15 residues. The CDR3 DNA reads as TGTGCCAGCAGCCAACCCCAGGGGCGTAATTCACCCCTCCACTTT. Translated, it gives CASSQPQGRNSPLHF. The complete variable domain, with remaining parts taken from reference TRBV14 and TRBJ1-6, reads EAGVTQFPSHSVIEKGQTVTLRCDPISGHDNLYWYRRVMGKEIKFLLHFVKESKQDESGMPNNRFLAERTGGTYSTLKVQPAELEDSGVYFCASSQPQGRNSPLHFGNGTRLTVT.

This chain uses TRBV7-9 with TRBJ2-2, with 9 positions matching TRBD1. This CDR3 region has 16 residues. V lost 4 bases to trimming and J lost 4 bases; unmatched junction nucleotides: 7. Germline assignment: CDR1 SEHNR and CDR2 FQNEAQ (reference sequence). DNA for the CDR3: TGTGCCAGCAGCTACGGACAGGGGTTTACCACCGGGGAGCTGTTTTTT. This gives the protein CASSYGQGFTTGELFF.

The chain recombines TRBV6-1 with TRBJ1-4, with 11 bases identical to TRBD1. Germline V gives CDR1 MNHNS, CDR2 SASEGT. This CDR3 has 16 amino acids. Trimming removed 4 bases from V and 9 bases from J; junction bases left unmatched: 10. As DNA, the CDR3 is TGTGCCAGCAGTGCCGTTAAGGGACAGGGGGAGAAAAAACTGTTTTTT. Its translation is CASSAVKGQGEKKLFF.

The chain has TRBV5-4 and TRBJ1-2, with D hard to call. Germline V lookup: CDR1 SGHNT, CDR2 YYREEE (reference sequence). Trimming cost V 4 bases and J 1 base, with 2 bases left between them. The CDR3 has 11 residues. The CDR3 reads CASSLNYGYTF. In nucleotides, the CDR3 is TGTGCCAGCAGCCTTAACTATGGCTACACCTTC.

This clone was counted only a few times. This sequence joins TRBV2 and TRBJ1-1; D may be TRBD1 (5 bases). The CDR3 runs 16 residues. The germline V gene has CDR1 SNHLY and CDR2 FYNNEI. Between the trimmed V and J ends, which lost 6 bases and 4 bases, there was a span of 21 bases. This chain's CDR3 is CASRMPKDKPGTEAFF. CDR3 coding DNA: TGTGCCAGCAGGATGCCCAAGGACAAGCCGGGCACTGAAGCTTTCTTT.